This TCR beta chain was sequenced in a study of blood T cell repertoires in COVID-19. The germline V gene encodes CDR1 SQVTM and CDR2 ANQGSEA. This CDR3 comprises 18 residues. Losses at the gene ends were 0 bases for V and 3 bases for J; bases not matched to a gene: 14. Cohorts were assigned according to the clinical history that participants reported. The method was immunoSEQ multiplex PCR; TCRdb's version includes in-frame clones alone and lacks a portion of them. The repertoire includes more than 300,000 clones, over 85% of them detected once, and around 9% sits in the top ten. This rearrangement joins TRBV29-1 to TRBJ1-2; 9 bases agree with TRBD1. The sequencing input was PBMCs or T cells enriched from blood (not recorded which). The sequence was collected from a woman in her twenties or thirties who had recovered from COVID-19. The CDR3 DNA is TGCAGCGTTGAAGACCTCGGGGACAGGGTCGGGCGGGACTATGGCTACACCTTC. Its protein is CSVEDLGDRVGRDYGYTF.